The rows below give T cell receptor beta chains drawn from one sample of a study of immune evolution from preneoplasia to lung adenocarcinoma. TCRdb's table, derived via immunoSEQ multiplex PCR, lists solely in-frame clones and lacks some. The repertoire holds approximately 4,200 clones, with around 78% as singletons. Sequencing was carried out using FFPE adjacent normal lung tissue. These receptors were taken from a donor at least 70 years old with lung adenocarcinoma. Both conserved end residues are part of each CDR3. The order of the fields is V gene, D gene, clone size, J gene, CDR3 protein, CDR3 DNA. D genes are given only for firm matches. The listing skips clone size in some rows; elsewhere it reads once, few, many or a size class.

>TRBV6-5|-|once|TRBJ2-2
CASSYRPLNTGELFF
TGTGCCAGCAGTTACCGACCTCTGAACACCGGGGAGCTGTTTTTT
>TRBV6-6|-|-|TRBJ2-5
CASSYSIHGSQETQYF
TGTGCCAGCAGTTACTCGATTCACGGGAGCCAAGAGACCCAGTACTTC
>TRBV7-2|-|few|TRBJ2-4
CASSDRPRGLAKNIQYF
TGTGCCAGCAGCGACAGGCCCCGAGGTCTAGCCAAAAACATTCAGTACTTC
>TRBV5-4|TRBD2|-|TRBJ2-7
CASSLPGLAGGDEQYF
TGTGCCAGCAGCTTGCCTGGACTAGCGGGAGGCGACGAGCAGTACTTC
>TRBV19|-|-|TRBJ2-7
CASSFGNYEQYF
TGTGCCAGTAGTTTTGGGAACTACGAGCAGTACTTC
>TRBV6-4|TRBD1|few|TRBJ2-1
CASSEYGTGVNEQFF
TGTGCCAGCAGTGAATACGGGACAGGGGTTAATGAGCAGTTCTTC
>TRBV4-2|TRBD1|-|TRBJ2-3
CASSQGQGARMRDTQYF
TGTGCCAGCAGCCAAGGGCAGGGGGCGAGAATGAGGGATACGCAGTATTTT
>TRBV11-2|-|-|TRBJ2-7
CASSPWGYEQYF
TGTGCCAGCAGCCCCTGGGGATACGAGCAGTACTTC
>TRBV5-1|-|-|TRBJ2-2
CASSLRVRTGELFF
TGCGCCAGCAGCTTAAGGGTAAGGACCGGGGAGCTGTTTTTT
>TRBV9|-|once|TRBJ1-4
CASSVLDGEKLFF
TGTGCCAGCAGCGTACTGGACGGTGAAAAACTGTTTTTT
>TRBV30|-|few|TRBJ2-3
CAWSVPHRQVGDTQYF
TGTGCCTGGAGTGTTCCCCATCGACAGGTTGGGGATACGCAGTATTTT
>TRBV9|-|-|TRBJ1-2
CASSVGHGGYTF
TGTGCCAGCAGCGTAGGTCACGGGGGCTACACCTTC
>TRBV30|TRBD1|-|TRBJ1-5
CAWSSGQGLVQPQHF
TGTGCCTGGAGTTCGGGACAGGGTCTGGTTCAGCCCCAGCATTTT
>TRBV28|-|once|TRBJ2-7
CASSPSLGSYEQYF
TGTGCCAGCAGCCCGTCCCTAGGCTCCTACGAGCAGTACTTC
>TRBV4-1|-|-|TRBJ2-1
CASSQAAPSSYNEQFF
TGCGCCAGCAGCCAAGCGGCGCCGAGCTCCTACAATGAGCAGTTCTTC
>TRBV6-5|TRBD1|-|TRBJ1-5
CASSIGQGPQHF
TGTGCCAGCAGCATCGGACAGGGTCCCCAGCATTTT
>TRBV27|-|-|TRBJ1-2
CASSLLGNYGYTF
TGTGCCAGCAGTTTGTTGGGTAACTATGGCTACACCTTC
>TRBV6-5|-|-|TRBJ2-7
CASSPDGYEQYF
TGTGCCAGCAGCCCAGACGGGTACGAGCAGTACTTC
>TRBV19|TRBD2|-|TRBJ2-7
CASSILAGTGEQYF
TGTGCCAGTAGCATCCTAGCGGGAACGGGGGAGCAGTACTTC
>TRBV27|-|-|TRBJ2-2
CASSKRPGGPNTGELFF
TGTGCCAGCAGTAAACGACCGGGGGGCCCTAACACCGGGGAGCTGTTTTTT
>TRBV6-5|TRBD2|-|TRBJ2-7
CASRLAGGRNEQYF
TGTGCCAGCAGACTCGCGGGGGGCAGGAACGAGCAGTACTTC
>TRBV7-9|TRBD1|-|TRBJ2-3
CASSYWTGGDTDTQYF
TGTGCCAGCAGCTACTGGACAGGGGGCGACACAGATACGCAGTATTTT
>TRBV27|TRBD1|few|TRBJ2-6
CASSPSRDRGRANVLTF
TGTGCCAGCAGTCCGTCCCGGGACAGGGGTCGGGCCAACGTCCTGACTTTC
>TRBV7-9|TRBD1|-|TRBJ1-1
CASSETGGGTEAFF
TGTGCCAGCAGCGAGACAGGGGGCGGCACTGAAGCTTTCTTT
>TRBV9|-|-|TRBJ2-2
CASSPRGAGELFF
TGTGCCAGCAGCCCTAGGGGAGCCGGGGAGCTGTTTTTT
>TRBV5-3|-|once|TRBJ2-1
CARSPTAFEQFF
TGTGCCAGAAGCCCGACAGCTTTTGAGCAGTTCTTC
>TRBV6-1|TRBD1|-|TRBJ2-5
CASSVLRGPVETQYF
TGTGCCAGCAGCGTACTGAGGGGGCCGGTGGAGACCCAGTACTTC
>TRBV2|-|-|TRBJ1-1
CASRGPTRMSTEAFF
TGTGCCAGCAGAGGGCCGACACGAATGAGCACTGAAGCTTTCTTT
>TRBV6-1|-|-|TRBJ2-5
CASTHRGGETQYF
TGTGCCAGCACACACAGGGGAGGAGAGACCCAGTACTTC
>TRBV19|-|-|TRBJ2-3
CASSIVHTDTQYF
TGTGCCAGTAGTATAGTCCACACAGATACGCAGTATTTT
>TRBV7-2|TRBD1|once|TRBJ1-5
CASSTQTGPNQPQHF
TGTGCCAGCAGCACGCAGACAGGGCCTAATCAGCCCCAGCATTTT
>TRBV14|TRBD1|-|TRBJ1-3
CASSQGQGYSGNTIYF
TGTGCCAGCAGCCAAGGACAGGGATACTCTGGAAACACCATATATTTT
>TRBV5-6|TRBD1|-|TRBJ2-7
CASSLFDRDTYEQYF
TGTGCCAGCAGCTTGTTTGACAGGGATACCTACGAGCAGTACTTC
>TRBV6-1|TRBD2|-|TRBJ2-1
CASSGTSGSAFYNEQFF
TGTGCCAGCAGTGGGACTAGCGGGAGTGCGTTCTACAATGAGCAGTTCTTC
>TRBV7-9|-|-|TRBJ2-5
CASSLISGTQYF
TGTGCCAGCAGCTTAATTTCTGGGACCCAGTACTTC
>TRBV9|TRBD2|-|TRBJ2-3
CASSETSGWIADTQYF
TGTGCCAGCAGCGAGACTAGCGGGTGGATCGCAGATACGCAGTATTTT
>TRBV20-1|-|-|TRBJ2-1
CSAAYGNEQFF
TGCAGTGCTGCCTATGGCAATGAGCAGTTCTTC
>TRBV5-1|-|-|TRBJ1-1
CASSLVDLNTEAFF
TGCGCCAGCAGCTTGGTTGACTTGAACACTGAAGCTTTCTTT
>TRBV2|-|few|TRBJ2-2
CASSEQGNTGELFF
TGTGCCAGCAGTGAGCAGGGGAACACCGGGGAGCTGTTTTTT